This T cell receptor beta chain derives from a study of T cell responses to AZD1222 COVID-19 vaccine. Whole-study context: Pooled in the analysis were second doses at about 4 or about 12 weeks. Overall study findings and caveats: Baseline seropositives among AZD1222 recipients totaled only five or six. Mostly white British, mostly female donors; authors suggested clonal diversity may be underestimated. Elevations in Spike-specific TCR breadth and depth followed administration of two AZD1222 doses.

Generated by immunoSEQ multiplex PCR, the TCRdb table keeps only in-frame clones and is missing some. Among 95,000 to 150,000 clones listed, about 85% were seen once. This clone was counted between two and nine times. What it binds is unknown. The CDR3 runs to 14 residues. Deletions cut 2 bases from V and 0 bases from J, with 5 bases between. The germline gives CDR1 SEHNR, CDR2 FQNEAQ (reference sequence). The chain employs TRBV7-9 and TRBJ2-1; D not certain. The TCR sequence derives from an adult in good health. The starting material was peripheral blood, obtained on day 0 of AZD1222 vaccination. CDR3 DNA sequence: TGTGCCAGCAGCTTACCCCCCTCCTACAATGAGCAGTTCTTC. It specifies CASSLPPSYNEQFF.